This T cell receptor beta chain stems from a study of blood T cell repertoires in COVID-19. Overall study: The United States, Italy and Spain were the sources of the acute and convalescent COVID-19 samples. PBMCs, B-cell-depleted T cells, or T cells provided the cDNA or gDNA that made up the material.

Per germline, CDR1 KGHSH and CDR2 LQKENI. The CDR3 consists of 15 residues. V was clipped by 6 bases and J by 4 bases; unmatched bases: 7. Per the study methods: Nucleated cell number was recorded as an estimate derived from reference gene primer amplification. TCRdb's copy holds only in-frame clones and misses some; the assay was immunoSEQ multiplex PCR. The DNA gave D and trimming, while V, J and clone size come from that table. In the table there are about 130,000 clones, 80% to 90% of which are singletons. The sequence was collected from a man aged 45-65 years with active or convalescent COVID-19. The chain employs TRBV18 and TRBJ2-7, with TRBD2 matching 12 bases. Sequencing used peripheral blood. In DNA form, the CDR3 reads TGTGCCAGCTCCCGAAGACTAGCGGGGGAGTACGAGCAGTACTTC. This gives the protein CASSRRLAGEYEQYF. Together with reference TRBV18 and TRBJ2-7, the CDR3 gives the full variable domain: NAGVMQNPRHLVRRRGQEARLRCSPMKGHSHVYWYRQLPEEGLKFMVYLQKENIIDESGMPKERFSAEFPKEGPSILRIQQVVRGDSAAYFCASSRRLAGEYEQYFGPGTRLTVT.